This T cell receptor beta chain was sequenced during a study of regulatory T cells in long-lasting Graves disease. The study, taken as a whole, reports: Investigators studied peripheral blood only, not thyroid tissue. Persistent disease showed a preference for TRBV28, TRBJ1-2 and TRBJ2-5. Limited sample numbers may have lowered accuracy.

Time point denoted: persistent/refractory GD, antithyroid drugs over 5 years with positive TRAb. RNA extracted from PBMCs served as the sequencing template. The authors built TCR beta libraries using iRepertoire HTBI primers and Arm-PCR of CDR3 regions. One entry per CDR3 protein results from TCRdb running MiXCR on the multiplex PCR reads. The sample includes a few hundred thousand distinct CDR3 sequences, approximately 25% of them seen just once. The CDR3 contains 15 residues. The V end lost 3 bases, the J end lost 3 bases, and 11 bases lay between the germline ends. As to this clonotype: The antigen remains unidentified.

The rearrangement uses TRBV12-3 or TRBV12-4 and TRBJ2-2, with D maybe TRBD1 (6 bases). The TCR sequence derives from a woman aged 40 to 49 with Graves disease. The sample here was peripheral blood mononuclear cells (PBMCs), taken when the disease was refractory, from a patient treated with antithyroid drugs. The CDR3 DNA sequence: TGTGCCAGCAGTTTTGCAGGGGCCTACACCGGGGAGCTGTTTTTT. It yields the protein CASSFAGAYTGELFF.